These T cell receptor beta chains were read from a single sample in a study of cytomegalovirus exposure and HLA in healthy donors. Produced via immunoSEQ multiplex PCR; TCRdb's table is partial and in-frame only. The sample shows approximately 150,000 clones, around four fifths of them seen only once. Sequencing was performed on PBMCs. These receptor sequences come from a man younger than 35 in good health and CMV-seropositive. CDR3s include the opening cysteine and the closing phenylalanine or tryptophan. D genes are given only for firm matches. Some rows mark clone size as missing; the rest say once, few, many or name a class of expanded clone.

D gene	clone size	CDR3 length	V gene	J gene	CDR3 DNA	CDR3 protein
TRBD1	-	16	TRBV2	TRBJ2-3	TGTGCCAGCAGTGATCCGGGACAGGGGAGGACAGATACGCAGTATTTT	CASSDPGQGRTDTQYF
-	-	15	TRBV4-1	TRBJ2-4	TGCGCCAGCAGCCAAAACGCAGGCGATCCAAACATTCAGTACTTC	CASSQNAGDPNIQYF
-	-	11	TRBV29-1	TRBJ2-7	TGCAGCGTTGAAGACGCGTACGAGCAGTACTTC	CSVEDAYEQYF
-	-	14	TRBV5-8	TRBJ1-2	TGTGCCAGCAGCTTAGACAGCCATAACTATGGCTACACCTTC	CASSLDSHNYGYTF
-	-	14	TRBV19	TRBJ2-7	TGTGCCAGTAGTTTAGTGGGAGCCTTCTACGAGCAGTACTTC	CASSLVGAFYEQYF
TRBD2	-	15	TRBV11-3	TRBJ2-2	TGTGCCAGCAGCTTTTCGGGAGGGCTCACCGGGGAGCTGTTTTTT	CASSFSGGLTGELFF
-	-	14	TRBV7-8	TRBJ2-5	TGTGCCAGCAGCTTAATCCGGGGTGAGGAGACCCAGTACTTC	CASSLIRGEETQYF
-	-	16	TRBV9	TRBJ1-2	TGTGCCAGCAGCCCCAGTAGAGGTAGTGAGGCCTATGGCTACACCTTC	CASSPSRGSEAYGYTF
-	-	13	TRBV9	TRBJ2-5	TGTGCCAGCAGCGCGCCCTTAGCGGAGACCCAGTACTTC	CASSAPLAETQYF
-	-	15	TRBV6-5	TRBJ1-4	TGTGCCAGCAGTTACTCGGGGACACTTAATGAAAAACTGTTTTTT	CASSYSGTLNEKLFF
TRBD2	-	18	TRBV4-3	TRBJ2-7	TGCGCCAGCAGCCAAAGCCTAGCGGGAGCGGTTTCCCCCTACGAGCAGTACTTC	CASSQSLAGAVSPYEQYF
-	-	15	TRBV4-2	TRBJ1-3	TGTGCCAGCAGCCAAGATGGCAGTACTGGAAACACCATATATTTT	CASSQDGSTGNTIYF
-	-	12	TRBV6-6	TRBJ1-1	TGTGCCAGCAGCTTCGGACAGATTGAAGCTTTCTTT	CASSFGQIEAFF
-	few	16	TRBV7-9	TRBJ1-4	TGTGCCAGCAGCAACCGGGACACCTCAACTAATGAAAAACTGTTTTTT	CASSNRDTSTNEKLFF
-	-	13	TRBV4-2	TRBJ1-2	TGTGCCAGCAGCCAAAGGGGAAGCTATGGCTACACCTTC	CASSQRGSYGYTF
-	-	14	TRBV5-1	TRBJ1-1	TGCGCCAGCAGGATTGGGGGCAGTGACACTGAAGCTTTCTTT	CASRIGGSDTEAFF
-	-	15	TRBV19	TRBJ2-3	TGTGCCAGTACTACTTCGGGGGGCGGCACAGATACGCAGTATTTT	CASTTSGGGTDTQYF
-	few	15	TRBV7-9	TRBJ2-2	TGTGCCAGCAGCTTAGACTGGCCTCTCCGGGGTGGGCTGTTTTTT	CASSLDWPLRGGLFF
TRBD1	-	15	TRBV2	TRBJ2-3	TGTGCCAGCAGTGTTCGGGCAGGGGGTACAGATACGCAGTATTTT	CASSVRAGGTDTQYF
TRBD2	few	15	TRBV4-2	TRBJ2-2	TGTGCCAGCAGCCACCCCGGGACTAGCCCCGGGGAGCTGTTTTTT	CASSHPGTSPGELFF
-	-	12	TRBV6-5	TRBJ2-7	TGTGCCAGCACCCCCGGCGGGGCCGAGCAGTACTTC	CASTPGGAEQYF
TRBD2	-	19	TRBV4-3	TRBJ2-7	TGCGCCAGCAGCCAAACTTGGGGGGGAGCGAGGGAGTCCCCCTACGAGCAGTACTTC	CASSQTWGGARESPYEQYF
-	-	18	TRBV23-1	TRBJ1-5	TGCGCCAGCAGTCCTAAACAAATCGACAGTCATAGCAATCAGCCCCAGCATTTT	CASSPKQIDSHSNQPQHF
TRBD1	-	14	TRBV27	TRBJ2-7	TGTGCCTCCTACGCCCGGGACAGGAACCACGAGCAGTACTTC	CASYARDRNHEQYF
-	-	14	TRBV19	TRBJ1-3	TGTGCCAGTAGTCCGACAGACTCTGGAAACACCATATATTTT	CASSPTDSGNTIYF
-	-	15	TRBV4-3	TRBJ1-2	TGCGCCAGCAGCCAAGGAGGGGGTCTAGACTATGGCTACACCTTC	CASSQGGGLDYGYTF
-	-	17	TRBV14	TRBJ1-2	TGTGCCAGCAGCCAAAAAAGTCCAAGGCAGGGGCACTATGGCTACACCTTC	CASSQKSPRQGHYGYTF
TRBD1	few	14	TRBV6-1	TRBJ1-2	TGTGCCAGCAGTGAGGGGGACAGGAACTATGGCTACACCTTC	CASSEGDRNYGYTF
-	-	14	TRBV19	TRBJ2-6	TGTGCCAGCAGCGACAGCTCTGGGGCCAACGTCCTGACTTTC	CASSDSSGANVLTF
-	few	16	TRBV28	TRBJ2-5	TGTGCCAGCAGCCCGGATGAGGGTCGGGTGGCAGAGACCCAGTACTTC	CASSPDEGRVAETQYF
TRBD1	-	15	TRBV28	TRBJ2-7	TGTGCCAGCAGGCCCGGACAGGCGACCTCCTACGAGCAGTACTTC	CASRPGQATSYEQYF
TRBD1	-	15	TRBV5-1	TRBJ2-7	TGCGCCAGCAGCTTGGAAGGGACAGGGGCCTACGAGCAGTACTTC	CASSLEGTGAYEQYF
-	-	14	TRBV5-4	TRBJ1-5	TGTGCCAGCAGCTTGGAAGGGGGCAATCAGCCCCAGCATTTT	CASSLEGGNQPQHF
-	-	16	TRBV9	TRBJ2-2	TGTGCCAGCAGCGTAATCCCGCGTTTGTACGCCGGGGAGCTGTTTTTT	CASSVIPRLYAGELFF
-	-	16	TRBV6-5	TRBJ1-4	TGTGCCAGCAGTTACGCCCTAGGAGCAACTAATGAAAAACTGTTTTTT	CASSYALGATNEKLFF
-	-	16	TRBV27	TRBJ2-4	TGTGCCAGCAGTTTGACTACCTTTCTAGCCAAAAACATTCAGTACTTC	CASSLTTFLAKNIQYF
-	-	16	TRBV10-1	TRBJ1-1	TGCGCCAGCAGTGACGACAACCCTCAGCTGAACACTGAAGCTTTCTTT	CASSDDNPQLNTEAFF
TRBD1	-	13	TRBV27	TRBJ1-6	TGTGCCAGCTGGTGGGGGACAGGTTCACCCCTCCACTTT	CASWWGTGSPLHF
-	few	13	TRBV18	TRBJ2-7	TGTGCCACCTCTGAGGGGACTTCCTACGAGCAGTACTTC	CATSEGTSYEQYF
-	-	16	TRBV7-9	TRBJ2-4	TGTGCCAGCAGCTCCCCGGACTCTCCAACCAAAAACATTCAGTACTTC	CASSSPDSPTKNIQYF
-	-	14	TRBV10-1	TRBJ2-3	TGCGCCAGCAGTCCCGCGGACAACACAGATACGCAGTATTTT	CASSPADNTDTQYF
TRBD2	-	13	TRBV30	TRBJ2-7	TGTGCCTGGACGCGTAGCGGGCCTAACGAGCAGTACTTC	CAWTRSGPNEQYF
TRBD1	-	15	TRBV5-1	TRBJ1-4	TGCGCCAGCAGCTTGGGGGGACAGGCGCGTGAAAAACTGTTTTTT	CASSLGGQAREKLFF
-	-	15	TRBV28	TRBJ1-1	TGTGCCAGCAGGTTGGGACACCCTCTGAACACTGAAGCTTTCTTT	CASRLGHPLNTEAFF
-	-	14	TRBV19	TRBJ2-1	TGTGCCAGTAGTATAGATGGGGGAGGAACCCCCCGGTTCTTC	CASSIDGGGTPRFF
-	-	16	TRBV10-3	TRBJ2-3	TGTGCCATCAGTGAGGAGCAGGGGGGTTGGTCAGATACGCAGTATTTT	CAISEEQGGWSDTQYF
-	-	16	TRBV7-2	TRBJ1-5	TGTGCCAGCAGCTTAGCGCTTGGGGCGCAGGGTCAGCCCCAGCATTTT	CASSLALGAQGQPQHF
-	-	14	TRBV6-6	TRBJ2-7	TGTGCCAGCACCACGGAACAGACCTCCTACGAGCAGTACTTC	CASTTEQTSYEQYF
-	once	15	TRBV5-1	TRBJ2-3	TGCGCCAGCAGCTGGGGCGGGGCTCTGGGAGATACGCAGTATTTT	CASSWGGALGDTQYF
-	once	16	TRBV7-9	TRBJ2-3	TGTGCCAGCAGTTACCGGCCGGGACTCGATACAGATACGCAGTATTTT	CASSYRPGLDTDTQYF
TRBD2	-	18	TRBV7-2	TRBJ2-3	TGTGCCAGCAGCACCCTATGGGCAAGACTAGCGGCCACAGATACGCAGTATTTT	CASSTLWARLAATDTQYF
-	-	16	TRBV7-9	TRBJ2-4	TGTGCCAGCAGCTTACAAGGAGGACTAGCCAAAAACATTCAGTACTTC	CASSLQGGLAKNIQYF